Each of the 27 T cell receptor beta chains below was sequenced from the same sample in a study of blood T cell repertoires in COVID-19 (dated by TCRdb to 2018 to 2021). The library was prepared using the immunoSEQ multiplex PCR assay. Drawn from immuneACCESS, this table holds only the in-frame rearrangements with V and J called that TCRdb kept. Clones are partly lost; checked studies trace under half to an unresolved V gene and leave the rest unexplained. This sample comprises fewer than 350,000 clones, around 90% of them detected only once. Together, the top ten hold 0.75% to 1% of the sample. Sequencing was carried out using PBMCs or T cells enriched from blood (not recorded which). The receptors originated from a woman aged 25 to 39 who had recovered from COVID-19.

This clone was observed once. This rearrangement joins TRBV21-1 to TRBJ1-3; TRBD1, as called in the table, went unchecked against the DNA. TRBV21-1 represents a pseudogene. This CDR3 is 15 amino acids long. CDR3 protein: CASIFRSHRGNTIYF. Written as DNA, the CDR3 is TGTGCCAGCATCTTCCGGAGTCACAGGGGAAACACCATATATTTT.

This clone has a handful of counts. The chain employs TRBV18 and TRBJ1-4; possible D gene TRBD1, 5 bases. This CDR3 is 14 amino acids long. Germline CDR1 is KGHSH and CDR2 is LQKENI. V dropped 2 bases and J dropped 6 bases, with 10 bases sitting between them. The chain's CDR3 is CASSPGAGDEKLFF. The CDR3 region has the DNA TGTGCCAGCTCACCAGGGGCTGGGGATGAAAAACTGTTTTTT.

The rearrangement uses TRBV28 and TRBJ1-2, with D unclear. The CDR3 length is 14 residues. V lost 5 bases and J 3 bases, leaving 13 bases between the germline ends. The germline CDR1 and CDR2 sequences are MDHEN and SYDVKM. The CDR3 protein is CASSPAGSHYGYTF. DNA of the CDR3: TGTGCCAGCAGTCCAGCCGGGTCCCACTATGGCTACACCTTC.

V usage is TRBV5-1 and J usage is TRBJ2-1, with 7 bases matching TRBD2. The V gene end was trimmed by 6 bases and the J gene end by 6 bases; junction bases not matched to a gene: 12. The CDR3 totals 15 residues. CDR1 and CDR2 from the germline V gene are SGHRS and YFSETQ. The CDR3 sequence is CASNLGGTTFNEQFF. In DNA form, the CDR3 reads TGCGCCAGCAATTTGGGGGGGACGACCTTCAATGAGCAGTTCTTC.

This clone was observed a few times. The chain is built from TRBV6-5 and TRBJ1-1; D might be TRBD1 (5 bases). This CDR3 has 14 residues. Trimming removed 5 bases at V and 5 bases at J, with 15 bases between. Germline values: CDR1 MNHEY, CDR2 SVGAGI. The CDR3 sequence is CASSPLGAGTEAFF. In DNA form, the CDR3 reads TGTGCCAGCAGTCCCTTAGGGGCGGGGACTGAAGCTTTCTTT.

The rearrangement uses TRBV19 and TRBJ1-1, with D unresolved. The CDR3 is made up of 14 amino acids. Germline CDR1 is LNHDA and CDR2 is SQIVND (reference sequence). V lost 5 bases and J 1 base, leaving 11 bases between the germline ends. CDR3 nucleotides: TGTGCCAGTAGTGCCCCTGGGCGGAACACTGAAGCTTTCTTT. Translation gives CASSAPGRNTEAFF. Full variable domain (remainder filled in from reference TRBV19 and TRBJ1-1): DGGITQSPKYLFRKEGQNVTLSCEQNLNHDAMYWYRQDPGQGLRLIYYSQIVNDFQKGDIAEGYSVSREKKESFPLTVTSAQKNPTAFYLCASSAPGRNTEAFFGQGTRLTVV.

This clone was recorded once. This chain joins TRBV6-2 or TRBV6-3 and TRBJ2-7; TRBD2 aligns across 9 bases. The CDR3 has 14 residues. V lost 5 bases, J lost 7 bases, and 9 bases stayed unmatched. From germline, CDR1 is MNHEY and CDR2 SVGEGT. The CDR3 sequence: CASSRLAAGVEQYF. CDR3 bases: TGTGCCAGCAGTCGACTAGCGGCTGGTGTGGAGCAGTACTTC.

The chain recombines TRBV27 with TRBJ2-3; D is uncertain. V lost 3 bases to trimming and J lost 6 bases, with 16 bases between them. The CDR3 consists of 15 residues. Germline V gene sequence: CDR1 MNHEY, CDR2 SMNVEV (reference sequence). The chain's CDR3 is CASSFGQAYADTQYF. The DNA for the CDR3 is TGTGCCAGCAGTTTTGGTCAGGCATACGCGGATACGCAGTATTTT.

This clone appeared a few times. The V gene is TRBV25-1, the J gene TRBJ2-3, with 10 nucleotides matching TRBD2. The CDR3 has 13 amino acids. The germline gives CDR1 MGHDK, CDR2 SYGVNS. Trimming cost V 8 bases and J 1 base; bases outside gene matches: 0. The CDR3 protein is CASLAGGTDTQYF. The CDR3 region has the DNA TGTGCCAGCCTAGCGGGAGGCACAGATACGCAGTATTTT.

The chain employs TRBV7-9 and TRBJ2-7; the match to TRBD1 covers 7 bases. Trimming took 5 bases from V and 5 from J; bases not matched to a gene: 6. Per the germline V gene, CDR1 is SEHNR and CDR2 is FQNEAQ (reference sequence). The CDR3 runs 13 residues. The CDR3 is CASSRWTGHEQYF. The DNA of the CDR3 is TGTGCCAGCAGCCGATGGACAGGTCACGAGCAGTACTTC.

The chain links TRBV11-2 to TRBJ1-1; D ambiguous. Germline loops: CDR1 SGHAT, CDR2 FQNNGV. This CDR3 is built from 14 residues. V lost 3 bases and J lost 3, with 11 bases in between. The CDR3: CASSFSIGDTEAFF. DNA of the CDR3: TGTGCCAGCAGCTTTAGCATTGGTGACACTGAAGCTTTCTTT. The variable domain in full, with the rest retrieved from reference TRBV11-2 and TRBJ1-1, is EAGVAQSPRYKIIEKRQSVAFWCNPISGHATLYWYQQILGQGPKLLIQFQNNGVVDDSQLPKDRFSAERLKGVDSTLKIQPAKLEDSAVYLCASSFSIGDTEAFFGQGTRLTVV.

The sample holds a few counts of this clone. The J gene is TRBJ2-2, the V gene TRBV4-3; possibly TRBD1 for D (6 bases). Per germline, CDR1 LGHNA and CDR2 YSLEER. V lost 1 base and J lost 1, with 16 bases in between. There are 18 residues in the CDR3. CDR3 bases: TGCGCCAGCAGCCAAGGGAATGTGGGGACACTGAACACCGGGGAGCTGTTTTTT. Translating it yields CASSQGNVGTLNTGELFF.

V gene TRBV12-3 or TRBV12-4 combines with J gene TRBJ1-5, with TRBD1 identical over 7 bases. Trimming took 2 bases from V and 9 from J; bases not matched to a gene: 4. The CDR3 is made up of 13 amino acids. The CDR3 reads CASSLRQGGPQHF. The CDR3 nucleotides read TGTGCCAGCAGTTTAAGACAGGGAGGGCCCCAGCATTTT.

A remark on this clone: A junction boundary mismatches the germline segment, possibly from a read error. The rearrangement links TRBV6-5 to TRBJ1-2; the D is unclear. This CDR3 is built from 13 residues. Per the germline V gene, CDR1 is MNHEY and CDR2 is SVGAGI. The CDR3 sequence: CASRYSGGYGYTF. CDR3 DNA sequence: TGTGCCAGCAGGTACTCAGGAGGCTATGGCTACACCTTC.

The J gene is TRBJ2-1, the V gene TRBV6-5; D unresolved. The CDR3 runs 13 residues. The germline CDR1 and CDR2 sequences are MNHEY and SVGAGI. V was cut by 3 bases and J by 4 bases, with 7 bases left in between. In DNA form, the CDR3 reads TGTGCCAGCAGTTATGACTCTTACAATGAGCAGTTCTTC. Translated, it gives CASSYDSYNEQFF.

The chain is built from TRBV5-1 and TRBJ2-1, with D uncertain. CDR3 length: 11 residues. The V end lost 2 bases, the J end lost 9 bases, and 6 bases lay between the germline ends. The germline CDR1 and CDR2 sequences are SGHRS and YFSETQ. CDR3 amino acids: CASSFGSEQFF. CDR3 DNA: TGCGCCAGCAGCTTCGGTAGTGAGCAGTTCTTC. Full variable domain (outside the CDR3, taken from reference TRBV5-1 and TRBJ2-1): KAGVTQTPRYLIKTRGQQVTLSCSPISGHRSVSWYQQTPGQGLQFLFEYFSETQRNKGNFPGRFSGRQFSNSRSEMNVSTLELGDSALYLCASSFGSEQFFGPGTRLTVL.

The CDR3 DNA reads as TGCAGCGTTGTGGAGACAGGGGTGGCTCCGGGCCCGCAGGAATATGGCTACACCTTC. It yields the protein CSVVETGVAPGPQEYGYTF. This chain joins TRBV29-1 and TRBJ1-2, with 8 bases aligning to TRBD1. The CDR3 length is 19 residues. J gave up 5 bases and V 4 bases, and 24 bases lay outside the gene matches. Per the germline V gene, CDR1 is SQVTM and CDR2 is ANQGSEA.

V usage is TRBV13 and J usage is TRBJ2-7; no clear D gene. V dropped 6 bases and J dropped 2 bases, with 11 bases sitting between them. Germline values: CDR1 PRHDT, CDR2 FYEKMQ (reference sequence). The CDR3 loop spans 13 amino acids. DNA for the CDR3: TGTGCCAGCAGGTTCAACGGTGCCTACGAGCAGTACTTC. Translated: CASRFNGAYEQYF.

The gene calls are TRBV24-1 and TRBJ1-4, with 10 bases identical to TRBD1. The CDR3 is 21 amino acids. Germline V gene sequence: CDR1 KGHDR, CDR2 SFDVKD. With V trimmed by 4 bases and J by 7 bases, 23 bases remained unmatched. DNA of the CDR3: TGTGCCACCAGTGACCCCACCGGGACAGGGGCAGACGAACGCCCCATTGAAAAACTGTTTTTT. Protein: CATSDPTGTGADERPIEKLFF.

This chain links TRBV28 with TRBJ2-7, with 10 bases lining up with TRBD1. Per germline, CDR1 MDHEN and CDR2 SYDVKM. V trimming: 3 bases; J trimming: 3 bases; junction bases outside the gene matches: 5. The CDR3 is made up of 15 amino acids. CDR3 DNA sequence: TGTGCCAGCAGTTTCGCCGGGACAGGGGTCTACGAGCAGTACTTC. It yields the protein CASSFAGTGVYEQYF.

This sequence joins TRBV6-5 and TRBJ2-7, with 9 bases fitting TRBD1. CDR1 is MNHEY and CDR2 is SVGAGI in the germline V gene. With V trimmed by 3 bases and J by 3 bases, 9 bases remained unmatched. This CDR3 has 16 amino acids. CDR3 region: CASSYLPGTGFYEQYF. The CDR3 DNA reads as TGTGCCAGCAGTTATCTCCCGGGGACAGGGTTCTACGAGCAGTACTTC.

The V and J genes are TRBV6-5 and TRBJ1-1, with 9 bases aligning to TRBD1. Germline V gene sequence: CDR1 MNHEY, CDR2 SVGAGI. After removal of 7 bases from V and 6 bases from J, the junction contained 6 bases not matched to a gene. The CDR3 runs 13 residues. The CDR3 nucleotides read TGTGCCAGCACCGAACAGGGGGCAGCTGAAGCTTTCTTT. Amino acids: CASTEQGAAEAFF.

This chain joins TRBV5-5 and TRBJ2-2; 8 bases line up with TRBD2. Trimming took 0 bases from V and 3 from J; bases not matched to a gene: 13. The CDR3 is made up of 19 amino acids. Germline CDR1 and CDR2: SGHKS and YYEKEE (reference sequence). CDR3 in amino acids: CASSLAEPRSGGHTGELFF. For the CDR3, the DNA is TGTGCCAGCAGCTTGGCTGAACCCCGAAGCGGGGGACACACCGGGGAGCTGTTTTTT.

The V and J genes are TRBV7-6 and TRBJ2-7; 8 bases align to TRBD2. CDR3 length equals 18 residues. Germline CDR1 SGHVS, CDR2 FNYEAQ. V was pared by 4 bases and J by 3 bases, with 17 bases of the junction left unmatched. CDR3 nucleotides: TGTGCCAGCAGCTCCTGGCCAGGCATTACGAGCGGGAGCTACGAGCAGTACTTC. It translates to CASSSWPGITSGSYEQYF. The full variable domain, in which reference TRBV7-6 and TRBJ2-7 provide the parts outside the CDR3, is GAGVSQSPRYKVTKRGQDVALRCDPISGHVSLYWYRQALGQGPEFLTYFNYEAQQDKSGLPNDRFSAERPEGSISTLTIQRTEQRDSAMYRCASSSWPGITSGSYEQYFGPGTRLTVT.

V gene TRBV19 combines with J gene TRBJ1-5; D gene uncertain. Germline CDR1 and CDR2: LNHDA and SQIVND (reference sequence). V gave up 3 bases and J gave up 0 bases, with 15 bases separating them. The CDR3 runs 17 residues. CDR3 sequence (DNA): TGTGCCAGTAGTATCACAGTCCTCACATATAGCAATCAGCCCCAGCATTTT. This encodes CASSITVLTYSNQPQHF. Filled out from reference TRBV19 and TRBJ1-5, the complete variable domain reads DGGITQSPKYLFRKEGQNVTLSCEQNLNHDAMYWYRQDPGQGLRLIYYSQIVNDFQKGDIAEGYSVSREKKESFPLTVTSAQKNPTAFYLCASSITVLTYSNQPQHFGDGTRLSIL.

The V and J genes are TRBV11-3 and TRBJ2-7; D is perhaps TRBD2 (6 bases). The germline gives CDR1 SGHNT, CDR2 YENEEA. Trimming cost V 6 bases and J 6 bases, with 21 bases left between them. The CDR3 has 15 residues. The DNA for the CDR3 is TGTGCCAGCAGTCCGTCGGGACTCAGGAATCGCGAGCAGTACTTC. Translating it yields CASSPSGLRNREQYF.

This chain links TRBV3-1 (or the pseudogene TRBV3-2) with TRBJ1-2; D not certain. Trimming removed 4 bases from V and 2 bases from J, with 14 bases in between. The CDR3 covers 15 residues. Germline V gives CDR1 LGHDT, CDR2 YNNKEL (reference sequence). The CDR3 region has the DNA TGTGCCAGCAGCCCGCCATTTGACGGGAACTATGGCTACACCTTC. It specifies CASSPPFDGNYGYTF.